The rows below give T cell receptor beta chains drawn from one sample of a study of control samples from healthy donors and cancer patients. Here immunoSEQ multiplex PCR was the method, and the copy in TCRdb shows in-frame clones only, minus some. Here the sample spans 90,000 or so clones, around nine tenths being singletons. Sample: PBMCs. The receptors were gathered from a woman in her forties or fifties with colorectal cancer. Both conserved end residues are part of each CDR3. The D gene is left open where the match is weak. Clone size is stated in some rows and not others, as once, few, many or a class when expanded.

CDR3,DNA,J,length,V,size,D
CASSLIQAYNEQFF,TGTGCCAGCAGCTTGATTCAGGCCTACAATGAGCAGTTCTTC,TRBJ2-1,14,TRBV5-8,NA,NA
CASSDGGLRGNTIYF,TGTGCCAGCAGCGATGGAGGGTTGAGGGGAAACACCATATATTTT,TRBJ1-3,15,TRBV9,NA,NA
CASSFRTGGETQYF,TGTGCCAGCAGCTTCCGGACTGGCGGGGAGACCCAGTACTTC,TRBJ2-5,14,TRBV7-2,NA,NA
CASSQDDSGLYNEQFF,TGCGCCAGCAGCCAAGATGACAGCGGCCTATACAATGAGCAGTTCTTC,TRBJ2-1,16,TRBV4-3,NA,NA
CASSLRGTLTDTQYF,TGTGCCAGCAGCTTGAGGGGGACTCTGACAGATACGCAGTATTTT,TRBJ2-3,15,TRBV5-6,NA,NA
CASSYQGTPFYGYTF,TGTGCCAGCAGCTACCAGGGTACCCCCTTCTATGGCTACACCTTC,TRBJ1-2,15,TRBV7-2,NA,NA
CASSQRQGQEKLFF,TGTGCCAGCAGCCAAAGACAGGGCCAGGAAAAACTGTTTTTT,TRBJ1-4,14,TRBV3-1/TRBV3-2,NA,TRBD1
CASSLSYNEQFF,TGTGCCAGCTCTCTCTCCTACAATGAGCAGTTCTTC,TRBJ2-1,12,TRBV6-5,NA,NA
CASSLGLAETNEQFF,TGCGCCAGCAGCTTGGGACTAGCGGAAACTAATGAGCAGTTCTTC,TRBJ2-1,15,TRBV5-1,once,TRBD2
CASSSGQGYTF,TGTGCCAGCAGCTCCGGACAGGGCTACACCTTC,TRBJ1-2,11,TRBV7-9,few,NA
CASRRGTLMETQYF,TGTGCCAGCAGGAGAGGGACGTTGATGGAGACCCAGTACTTC,TRBJ2-5,14,TRBV6-5,NA,NA
CASSRKGTKQETQYF,TGTGCCAGCAGTCGAAAGGGGACTAAACAAGAGACCCAGTACTTC,TRBJ2-5,15,TRBV27,NA,TRBD2
CASQGGTGGTEAFF,TGTGCCAGCCAAGGAGGGACAGGGGGCACTGAAGCTTTCTTT,TRBJ1-1,14,TRBV6-5,NA,TRBD1
CASSQEWKTQYF,TGTGCCAGCAGCCAAGAATGGAAGACCCAGTACTTC,TRBJ2-5,12,TRBV3-1/TRBV3-2,NA,NA
CASSILGQAPGYTF,TGTGCCAGTAGTATTTTGGGACAGGCCCCTGGCTACACCTTC,TRBJ1-2,14,TRBV19,NA,TRBD1
CATSDPGQGSYNEQFF,TGTGCCACCAGTGATCCGGGACAGGGTTCCTACAATGAGCAGTTCTTC,TRBJ2-1,16,TRBV24-1,NA,TRBD1
CASSEGRQGNYNEQFF,TGTGCCAGCTCAGAGGGGCGGCAGGGCAACTACAATGAGCAGTTCTTC,TRBJ2-1,16,TRBV18,NA,NA
CASSPGYGAFF,TGTGCCAGCAGTCCAGGATATGGAGCTTTCTTT,TRBJ1-1,11,TRBV7-9,NA,NA
CASTNDGSYGYTF,TGCGCCAGCACCAACGACGGAAGCTATGGCTACACCTTC,TRBJ1-2,13,TRBV5-1,NA,NA
CASGRQADSPLHF,TGTGCCAGCGGGAGACAGGCGGATTCACCCCTCCACTTT,TRBJ1-6,13,TRBV2,NA,NA
CASSLWTGEWTQYF,TGTGCCAGCAGCCTGTGGACAGGGGAATGGACCCAGTACTTC,TRBJ2-5,14,TRBV7-2,NA,TRBD1
CASRVGGPDTGELFF,TGTGCCAGCAGAGTCGGGGGGCCCGACACCGGGGAGCTGTTTTTT,TRBJ2-2,15,TRBV2,NA,NA
CASSQGGSGNTIYF,TGTGCCAGCAGTCAAGGGGGATCCGGAAACACCATATATTTT,TRBJ1-3,14,TRBV28,NA,NA